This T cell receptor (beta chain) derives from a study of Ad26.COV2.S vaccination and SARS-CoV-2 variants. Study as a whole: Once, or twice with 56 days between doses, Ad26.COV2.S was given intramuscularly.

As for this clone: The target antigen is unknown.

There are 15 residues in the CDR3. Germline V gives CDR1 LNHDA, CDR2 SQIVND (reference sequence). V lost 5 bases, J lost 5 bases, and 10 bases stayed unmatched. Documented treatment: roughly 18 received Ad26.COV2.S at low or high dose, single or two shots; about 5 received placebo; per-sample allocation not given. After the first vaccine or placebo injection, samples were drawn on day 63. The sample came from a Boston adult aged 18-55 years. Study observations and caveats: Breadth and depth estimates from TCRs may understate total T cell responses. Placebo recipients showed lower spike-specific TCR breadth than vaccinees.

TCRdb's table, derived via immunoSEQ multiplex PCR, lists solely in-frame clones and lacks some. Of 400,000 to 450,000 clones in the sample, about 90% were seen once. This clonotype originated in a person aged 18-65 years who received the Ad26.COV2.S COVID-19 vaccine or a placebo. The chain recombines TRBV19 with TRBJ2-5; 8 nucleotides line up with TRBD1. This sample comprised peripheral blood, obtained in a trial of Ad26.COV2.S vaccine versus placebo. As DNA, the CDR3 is TGTGCCAGTAGTTACGCAGGGGGCCCTTATGAGACCCAGTACTTC. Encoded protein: CASSYAGGPYETQYF.